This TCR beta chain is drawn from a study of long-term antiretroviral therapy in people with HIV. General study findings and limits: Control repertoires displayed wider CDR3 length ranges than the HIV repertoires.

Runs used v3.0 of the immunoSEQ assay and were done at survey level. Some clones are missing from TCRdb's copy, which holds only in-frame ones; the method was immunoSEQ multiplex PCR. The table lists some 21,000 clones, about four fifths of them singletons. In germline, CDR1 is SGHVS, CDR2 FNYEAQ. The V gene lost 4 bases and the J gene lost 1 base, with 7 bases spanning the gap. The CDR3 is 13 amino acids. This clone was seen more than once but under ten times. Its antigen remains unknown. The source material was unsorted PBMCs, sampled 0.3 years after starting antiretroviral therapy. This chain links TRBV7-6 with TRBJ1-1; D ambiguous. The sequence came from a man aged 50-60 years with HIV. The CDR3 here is CASSSTRNTEAFF. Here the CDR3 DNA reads TGTGCCAGCAGCTCGACACGGAACACTGAAGCTTTCTTT.